The entry below gives a single T cell receptor beta chain sequence along with its context. These data come from a study of blood T cell repertoires in COVID-19. CDR1 and CDR2 (germline): MNHEY, SMNVEV (reference sequence). Trimming cost V 6 bases and J 2 bases; bases outside gene matches: 8. This CDR3 comprises 16 residues. Original processing notes: Estimation of nucleated cell counts was performed using reference gene primer amplification. Only in-frame clones appear in the TCRdb table, and some are missing; sequencing was by immunoSEQ multiplex PCR. The DNA was the basis for D and trimming; V, J and clone size are from that table. Of under 110,000 clones listed, about 80% are singletons.

The source of this sequence is a woman aged 55-70 years with acute or convalescent COVID-19. Sequencing was done on a sample of peripheral blood. The genes are TRBV27 and TRBJ2-5; 11 bases are shared with TRBD2. CDR3 DNA sequence: TGTGCCAGCAGCGGATTACTAGCGGGGGAACAAGAGACCCAGTACTTC. Protein product: CASSGLLAGEQETQYF.